The present T cell receptor (beta chain) was sequenced within a study of tissue T cells after allogeneic stem cell transplantation. The data were produced by immunoSEQ multiplex PCR, yet TCRdb's version contains in-frame clones alone and is incomplete. The table has about 2,900 clones, about 44% seen once. Time point noted: mouse harvest day 14 after allogeneic transplant. The graft held 10^6 splenic CD5+ T cells and 10^7 T-cell-depleted bone marrow cells. As regards this clone: Gene names and germline match the mouse. The read ends 1 residue shy of where the CDR3 ends; the end is completed using the germline J gene.

The germline gives CDR1 SNHLY, CDR2 FYNGKV (reference sequence). With 1 base removed from V and 1 base from J, the gap between germline ends came to 6 bases. The CDR3 sequence is 14 residues long. V is TRBV3 and J is TRBJ2-4, with D unresolved. The material sequenced was gut tissue. This sequence was found in a female BALB/c mouse given C57BL/6 T cells with graft-versus-host disease after an allogeneic hematopoietic cell transplant. CDR3 amino acids: CASSLGGRQNTLYF. The DNA read from the CDR3 is TGTGCCAGCAGCTTAGGAGGTCGTCAAAACACCTTGTAC.